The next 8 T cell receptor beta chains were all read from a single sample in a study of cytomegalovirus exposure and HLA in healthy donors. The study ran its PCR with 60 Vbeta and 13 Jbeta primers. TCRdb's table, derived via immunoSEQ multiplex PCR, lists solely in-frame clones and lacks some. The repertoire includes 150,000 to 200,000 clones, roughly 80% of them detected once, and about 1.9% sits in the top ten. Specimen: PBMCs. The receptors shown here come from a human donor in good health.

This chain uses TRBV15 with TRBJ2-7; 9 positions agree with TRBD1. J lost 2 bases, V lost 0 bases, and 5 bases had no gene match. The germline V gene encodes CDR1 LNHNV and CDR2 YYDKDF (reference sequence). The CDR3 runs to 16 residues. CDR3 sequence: CATSRDHGTGPYEQYF. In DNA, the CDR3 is TGTGCCACCAGCAGAGATCACGGGACAGGGCCCTACGAGCAGTACTTC.

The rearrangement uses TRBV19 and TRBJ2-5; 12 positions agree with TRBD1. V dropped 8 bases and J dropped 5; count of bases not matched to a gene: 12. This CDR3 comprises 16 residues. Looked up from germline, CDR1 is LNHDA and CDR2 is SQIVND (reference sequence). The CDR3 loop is CASASRGQGARETQYF. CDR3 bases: TGTGCCAGTGCGAGTAGGGGACAGGGGGCTCGGGAGACCCAGTACTTC.

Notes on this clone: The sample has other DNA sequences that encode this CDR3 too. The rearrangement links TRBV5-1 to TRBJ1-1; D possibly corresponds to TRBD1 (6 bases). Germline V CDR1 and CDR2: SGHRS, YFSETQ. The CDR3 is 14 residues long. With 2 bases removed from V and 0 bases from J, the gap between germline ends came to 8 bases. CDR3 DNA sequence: TGCGCCAGCAGCTTACAGGGCATGAACACTGAAGCTTTCTTT. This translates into CASSLQGMNTEAFF. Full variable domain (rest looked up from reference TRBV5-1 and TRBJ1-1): KAGVTQTPRYLIKTRGQQVTLSCSPISGHRSVSWYQQTPGQGLQFLFEYFSETQRNKGNFPGRFSGRQFSNSRSEMNVSTLELGDSALYLCASSLQGMNTEAFFGQGTRLTVV.

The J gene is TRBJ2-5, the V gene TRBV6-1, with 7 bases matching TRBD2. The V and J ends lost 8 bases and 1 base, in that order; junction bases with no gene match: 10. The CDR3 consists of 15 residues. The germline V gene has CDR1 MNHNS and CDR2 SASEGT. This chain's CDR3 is CASGGVVSVQETQYF. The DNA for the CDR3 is TGTGCCAGCGGGGGGGTGGTATCGGTCCAAGAGACCCAGTACTTC.

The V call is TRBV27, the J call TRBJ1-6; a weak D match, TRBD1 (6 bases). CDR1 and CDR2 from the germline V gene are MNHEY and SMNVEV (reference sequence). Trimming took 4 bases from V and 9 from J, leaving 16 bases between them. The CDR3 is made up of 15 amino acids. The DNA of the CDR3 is TGTGCCAGCAGTTGGGGGCAGGGGTACACTTCACCCCTCCACTTT. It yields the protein CASSWGQGYTSPLHF.

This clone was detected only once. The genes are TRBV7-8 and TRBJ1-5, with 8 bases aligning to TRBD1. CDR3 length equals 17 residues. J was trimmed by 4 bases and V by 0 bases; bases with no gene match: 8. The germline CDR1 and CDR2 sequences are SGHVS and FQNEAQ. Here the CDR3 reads CASSLAGSRGPNQPQHF. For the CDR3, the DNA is TGTGCCAGCAGCTTAGCAGGTTCCAGGGGGCCAAATCAGCCCCAGCATTTT.

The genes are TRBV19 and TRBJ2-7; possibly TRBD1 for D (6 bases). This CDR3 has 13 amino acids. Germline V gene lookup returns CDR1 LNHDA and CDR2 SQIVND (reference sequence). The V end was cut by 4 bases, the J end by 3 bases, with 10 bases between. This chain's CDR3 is CASSKTGYYEQYF. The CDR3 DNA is TGTGCCAGTAGTAAGACAGGATACTACGAGCAGTACTTC. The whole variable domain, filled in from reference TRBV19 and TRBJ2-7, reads DGGITQSPKYLFRKEGQNVTLSCEQNLNHDAMYWYRQDPGQGLRLIYYSQIVNDFQKGDIAEGYSVSREKKESFPLTVTSAQKNPTAFYLCASSKTGYYEQYFGPGTRLTVT.

The CDR3 region is CASPPSNTEAFF. CDR3 DNA: TGTGCCAGCCCCCCCTCGAACACTGAAGCTTTCTTT. The chain links TRBV2 to TRBJ1-1, with no clear D. V was pared by 8 bases and J by 1 base, with 8 bases between. In germline, CDR1 is SNHLY, CDR2 FYNNEI. This CDR3 has 12 amino acids.